This T cell receptor beta chain is from a study of T cells in localized non-small cell lung cancer. Assay: immunoSEQ multiplex PCR; the TCRdb copy retains only in-frame clones and omits some. The data show some 1,800 clones, around a third seen once. Lung tissue at least 2 cm from the tumor margin was confirmed free of atypia. V was shortened by 5 bases and J by 0 bases, with 11 bases between the two germline ends. The CDR3 runs 16 residues. The germline CDR1 and CDR2 sequences are MNHGY and SAAAGT. The receptor's source is a woman aged 40-69 years with stage II lung adenocarcinoma. The genes are TRBV6-8 and TRBJ1-6, with TRBD1 as a possible D gene (5 bases). The starting material was normal lung tissue next to the tumor, obtained before any cancer treatment. As DNA, the CDR3 is TGTGCCAGCAGTCGGACATTCCGCTCCTATAATTCACCCCTCCACTTT. Amino acid sequence: CASSRTFRSYNSPLHF.